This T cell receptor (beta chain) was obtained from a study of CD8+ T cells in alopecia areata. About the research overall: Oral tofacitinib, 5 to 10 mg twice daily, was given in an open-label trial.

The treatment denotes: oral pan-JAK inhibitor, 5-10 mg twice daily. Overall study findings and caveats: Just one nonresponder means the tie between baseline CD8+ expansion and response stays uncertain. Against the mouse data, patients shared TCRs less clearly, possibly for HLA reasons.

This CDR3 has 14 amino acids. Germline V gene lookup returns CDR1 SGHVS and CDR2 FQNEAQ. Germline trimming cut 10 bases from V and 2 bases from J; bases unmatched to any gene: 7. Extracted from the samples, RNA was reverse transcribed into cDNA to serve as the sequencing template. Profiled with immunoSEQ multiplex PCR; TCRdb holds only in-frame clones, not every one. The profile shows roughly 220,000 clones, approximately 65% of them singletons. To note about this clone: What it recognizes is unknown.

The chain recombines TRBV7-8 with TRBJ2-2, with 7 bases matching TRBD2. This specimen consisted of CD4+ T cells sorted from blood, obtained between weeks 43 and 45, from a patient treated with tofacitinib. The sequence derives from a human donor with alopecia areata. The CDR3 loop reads CATSGGPNTGELFF. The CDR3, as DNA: TGTGCCACCTCGGGGGGACCAAACACCGGGGAGCTGTTTTTT.